One and the same sample provided the 23 T cell receptor beta chains below, sequenced in a study of technical replicates of blood from four donors. Some clones are missing from TCRdb's copy, which holds only in-frame ones; the method was immunoSEQ multiplex PCR. The sample lists approximately 85,000 clones, 85% to 95% occurring once. Input material: T cells isolated from PBMCs. The receptor set was obtained from a human donor in good health.

This chain uses TRBV5-1 with TRBJ1-2; 10 bases are shared with TRBD1. CDR1 and CDR2 from the germline V gene are SGHRS and YFSETQ. Unmatched junction bases numbered 4, after V lost 4 bases and J lost 4 bases. The CDR3 runs 14 residues. The CDR3 DNA is TGCGCCAGCAGCCCAGGGACAGGGGCCTATGGCTACACCTTC. It translates to CASSPGTGAYGYTF. Combining the CDR3 with reference TRBV5-1 and TRBJ1-2 gives the whole variable domain KAGVTQTPRYLIKTRGQQVTLSCSPISGHRSVSWYQQTPGQGLQFLFEYFSETQRNKGNFPGRFSGRQFSNSRSEMNVSTLELGDSALYLCASSPGTGAYGYTFGSGTRLTVV.

The rearrangement uses TRBV4-1 and TRBJ2-2; no firm D call. Germline CDR1 is MGHRA and CDR2 is YSYEKL. CDR3 length: 15 residues. Between the trimmed V and J ends, which lost 0 bases and 0 bases, there was a span of 5 bases. The CDR3 sequence: CASSQEYANTGELFF. CDR3 DNA sequence: TGCGCCAGCAGCCAAGAGTATGCGAACACCGGGGAGCTGTTTTTT.

The genes are TRBV28 and TRBJ2-2; no clear D. The CDR3 consists of 12 residues. Germline lookup yields CDR1 MDHEN and CDR2 SYDVKM. Trimming cost V 6 bases and J 1 base, with 3 bases left between them. The CDR3 is CASRQNTGELFF. CDR3 sequence (DNA): TGTGCCAGCAGACAGAACACCGGGGAGCTGTTTTTT.

The J gene is TRBJ2-7, the V gene TRBV14; 8 nucleotides align to TRBD2. The germline CDR1 and CDR2 sequences are SGHDN and FVKESK. V was clipped by 2 bases and J by 0 bases; unmatched bases: 6. This CDR3 is 16 amino acids long. The CDR3: CASSQLEAGDSYEQYF. The CDR3 DNA follows: TGTGCCAGCAGCCAATTAGAAGCGGGGGACTCCTACGAGCAGTACTTC.

The rearrangement joins TRBV19 to TRBJ1-5; 8 bases are a match to TRBD1. Germline V gene lookup returns CDR1 LNHDA and CDR2 SQIVND (reference sequence). The CDR3 length is 15 residues. Trimming took 1 base from V and 3 from J; bases not matched to a gene: 2. CDR3 coding DNA: TGTGCCAGTAGTATAGTGGGACAGGCCAATCAGCCCCAGCATTTT. The encoded protein is CASSIVGQANQPQHF.

The rearrangement uses TRBV5-4 and TRBJ2-2; D gene unclear. Germline CDR1 is SGHNT and CDR2 is YYREEE (reference sequence). There are 15 residues in the CDR3. Between the trimmed V and J ends, which lost 6 bases and 4 bases, there was a span of 16 bases. CDR3 bases: TGTGCCAGCATCCCCCTTGGGCAGCTCACCGGGGAGCTGTTTTTT. Protein sequence: CASIPLGQLTGELFF.

Only one count was recorded for this clone. The chain employs TRBV5-6 and TRBJ1-5; no definite D call. The V end was cut by 1 base, the J end by 5 bases, with 4 bases between. CDR3 size: 12 residues. The germline CDR1 and CDR2 sequences are SGHDT and YYEEEE. The CDR3 nucleotides are TGTGCCAGCAGCTTGATAGATCAGCCCCAGCATTTT. Its translation is CASSLIDQPQHF. Using reference TRBV5-6 and TRBJ1-5 for the parts outside the CDR3, the full variable domain is DAGVTQSPTHLIKTRGQQVTLRCSPKSGHDTVSWYQQALGQGPQFIFQYYEEEERQRGNFPDRFSGHQFPNYSSELNVNALLLGDSALYLCASSLIDQPQHFGDGTRLSIL.

The chain has TRBV29-1 and TRBJ1-2, with no clear D. The CDR3 has 14 amino acids. Germline lookup yields CDR1 SQVTM and CDR2 ANQGSEA. V dropped 2 bases and J dropped 8 bases, with 18 bases sitting between them. DNA of the CDR3: TGCAGCGTTGAATACGCAAAACAGACTATGGGCTACACCTTC. Residues: CSVEYAKQTMGYTF. The entire variable domain, with the rest obtained from reference TRBV29-1 and TRBJ1-2, is as follows: SAVISQKPSRDICQRGTSLTIQCQVDSQVTMMFWYRQQPGQSLTLIATANQGSEATYESGFVIDKFPISRPNLTFSTLTVSNMSPEDSSIYLCSVEYAKQTMGYTFGSGTRLTVV.

V and J are TRBV27 and TRBJ2-2, with TRBD2 as a possible D gene (6 bases). The CDR3 runs to 14 residues. The germline gives CDR1 MNHEY, CDR2 SMNVEV (reference sequence). The ends were cut back, 3 bases at V and 6 bases at J, with 11 bases in the middle. The CDR3 DNA reads as TGTGCCAGCAGTTTTTTCAGCGGGTCCGGGGAGCTGTTTTTT. As protein: CASSFFSGSGELFF.

The chain has TRBV7-8 and TRBJ2-7, with 7 bases matching TRBD1. The V gene end was trimmed by 4 bases and the J gene end by 1 base; junction bases not matched to a gene: 10. Germline V gene lookup returns CDR1 SGHVS and CDR2 FQNEAQ. This CDR3 is 16 amino acids long. In DNA form, the CDR3 reads TGTGCCAGCAGCTCCACACTCGGGACAGCTTCCTACGAGCAGTACTTC. Residues: CASSSTLGTASYEQYF.

The genes are TRBV2 and TRBJ2-5; 8 positions match TRBD1. Germline V gene lookup returns CDR1 SNHLY and CDR2 FYNNEI. V dropped 6 bases and J dropped 4; count of bases not matched to a gene: 10. The CDR3 length is 15 residues. Here the CDR3 DNA reads TGTGCCAGCAGCGGAGACAGGGGTTTTGGAGAGACCCAGTACTTC. Its translation: CASSGDRGFGETQYF.

The gene calls are TRBV5-8 and TRBJ1-2; D ambiguous. V was cut by 2 bases and J by 5 bases, with 10 bases left in between. Germline V gene lookup returns CDR1 SGHTS and CDR2 YDEGEE. This CDR3 region has 13 residues. The CDR3: CASSFGSGYGYTF. As DNA, the CDR3 is TGTGCCAGCAGCTTTGGCAGCGGGTATGGCTACACCTTC.

CDR3 DNA: TGTGCCAGCAGTTTAATGACAGGGGCCGGGGAGCTGTTTTTT. Protein sequence: CASSLMTGAGELFF. The V call is TRBV28, the J call TRBJ2-2; 8 positions match TRBD1. Trimming cost V 2 bases and J 6 bases; bases outside gene matches: 2. The CDR3 runs 14 residues. The V gene's germline CDR1 is MDHEN and CDR2 SYDVKM. Based on the CDR3 plus reference TRBV28 and TRBJ2-2, the full variable domain is DVKVTQSSRYLVKRTGEKVFLECVQDMDHENMFWYRQDPGLGLRLIYFSYDVKMKEKGDIPEGYSVSREKKERFSLILESASTNQTSMYLCASSLMTGAGELFFGEGSRLTVL.

The DNA for the CDR3 is TGCGCCAGCAGCTTAGCGGTTTACAATGAGCAGTTCTTC. This gives the protein CASSLAVYNEQFF. This chain links TRBV5-1 with TRBJ2-1; tentatively, D is TRBD2 (5 bases). Deletions cut 2 bases from V and 4 bases from J, with 7 bases between. CDR1 SGHRS and CDR2 YFSETQ come from the germline V gene. The CDR3 contains 13 residues.

The V call is TRBV28, the J call TRBJ2-7; TRBD1 matches at 7 bases. V lost 5 bases, J lost 2 bases, and 15 bases stayed unmatched. The germline V gene has CDR1 MDHEN and CDR2 SYDVKM. This CDR3 region has 17 residues. The CDR3 here is CASSGFNGTVLTYEQYF. CDR3 in DNA: TGTGCCAGCAGTGGGTTCAATGGGACAGTACTCACCTACGAGCAGTACTTC.

The rearrangement joins TRBV5-1 to TRBJ2-2, with unresolved D. CDR3 length: 13 amino acids. Germline-derived CDR1 and CDR2 are SGHRS and YFSETQ. Trimming left V 4 bases short and J 5 bases short, with 9 bases between. CDR3 DNA: TGCGCCAGCAGCATCTCGGGTACCGGGGAGCTGTTTTTT. This encodes CASSISGTGELFF.

The chain links TRBV19 to TRBJ2-3, with a possible D match to TRBD1 (6 bases). Germline assignment: CDR1 LNHDA and CDR2 SQIVND (reference sequence). CDR3 length: 14 residues. V was trimmed by 5 bases and J by 6 bases, leaving 15 bases between them. CDR3 protein: CASSRGIDRDTQYF. CDR3 sequence (DNA): TGTGCCAGTAGTCGTGGAATAGACAGGGATACGCAGTATTTT. The complete variable domain, with remaining parts taken from reference TRBV19 and TRBJ2-3, reads DGGITQSPKYLFRKEGQNVTLSCEQNLNHDAMYWYRQDPGQGLRLIYYSQIVNDFQKGDIAEGYSVSREKKESFPLTVTSAQKNPTAFYLCASSRGIDRDTQYFGPGTRLTVL.

CDR3 sequence reads: CASKTGGIMNTEAFF. As DNA, the CDR3 is TGTGCCAGCAAGACAGGGGGCATTATGAACACTGAAGCTTTCTTT. The chain links TRBV9 to TRBJ1-1, with 10 nucleotides matching TRBD1. V lost 6 bases and J lost 0; bases outside the gene matches: 5. Germline V gene lookup returns CDR1 SGDLS and CDR2 YYNGEE. The CDR3 runs to 15 residues.

The rearrangement uses TRBV7-9 and TRBJ1-2; 9 bases line up with TRBD1. Germline V gene data show CDR1 as SEHNR and CDR2 as FQNEAQ (reference sequence). The CDR3 has 16 amino acids. Unmatched junction bases numbered 10, after V lost 3 bases and J lost 5 bases. CDR3 loop: CASSFSGTGLFYGYTF. The CDR3 DNA reads as TGTGCCAGCAGCTTCTCCGGGACAGGGTTATTTTATGGCTACACCTTC.

CDR3 sequence: CASSLLPGFDSGANVLTF. The CDR3 DNA reads as TGTGCCAGCAGTTTATTACCGGGATTTGACTCTGGGGCCAACGTCCTGACTTTC. The gene calls are TRBV27 and TRBJ2-6; D may be TRBD2 (5 bases). Between the trimmed V and J ends, which lost 1 base and 0 bases, there was a span of 13 bases. The CDR3 is 18 amino acids. CDR1 is MNHEY, CDR2 SMNVEV, per germline (reference sequence).

CDR3 bases: TGTGCCAGCAGTGTGCCGGGAGGGATTTACAATGAGCAGTTCTTC. It encodes CASSVPGGIYNEQFF. This rearrangement joins TRBV25-1 to TRBJ2-1, with 8 bases aligning to TRBD2. The CDR3 loop spans 15 amino acids. J was trimmed by 4 bases and V by 4 bases; bases with no gene match: 6. In germline, CDR1 is MGHDK, CDR2 SYGVNS.

The chain joins TRBV4-2 to TRBJ2-3; 10 nucleotides line up with TRBD2. This CDR3 region has 16 residues. With 3 bases clipped from V and 1 base from J, the junction kept 4 bases outside the gene matches. Germline V CDR1 and CDR2: LGHNA, YNFKEQ. CDR3 region: CASSHRTSGGTDTQYF. The DNA for the CDR3 is TGTGCCAGCAGCCACCGCACTAGCGGGGGCACAGATACGCAGTATTTT.

This rearrangement joins TRBV7-9 to TRBJ1-4; TRBD1 is a possible D gene (6 bases). Trimming cost V 1 base and J 7 bases, with 13 bases left between them. CDR1 SEHNR and CDR2 FQNEAQ come from the germline V gene (reference sequence). The CDR3 has 15 residues. The CDR3 DNA reads as TGTGCCAGCAGCTTAGGGGGGCGTTGGAGTGAAAAACTGTTTTTT. This sequence encodes CASSLGGRWSEKLFF.